These 26 T cell receptor beta chains originate from one sample sequenced in a study of T cell responses to AZD1222 COVID-19 vaccine. Repertoires were generated with immunoSEQ multiplex PCR, while TCRdb's copy carries only in-frame clones and drops some. The repertoire consists of 250,000 to 300,000 clones, with 90% to 95% occurring once and the leading ten covering roughly 0.5%. Sequenced here: peripheral blood, sampled 28 days after the second AZD1222 dose. These receptors were taken from an adult who received the AZD1222 COVID-19 vaccine.

This chain links TRBV7-3 with TRBJ2-2, with 7 positions matching TRBD1. V dropped 5 bases and J dropped 3; count of bases not matched to a gene: 3. In germline, CDR1 is SGHTA, CDR2 FQGTGA. This CDR3 spans 14 amino acids. DNA for the CDR3: TGTGCCAGCAGCCGAGGGGGCGACACCGGGGAGCTGTTTTTT. This sequence encodes CASSRGGDTGELFF.

The chain employs TRBV5-1 and TRBJ1-2; TRBD1 matches at 9 bases. This CDR3 is 14 amino acids long. Germline loops: CDR1 SGHRS, CDR2 YFSETQ. Losses at the gene ends were 4 bases for V and 7 bases for J; bases not matched to a gene: 8. The DNA for the CDR3 is TGCGCCAGCAGCCTCGGGACAGGGTTCCCTGGCTACACCTTC. Protein: CASSLGTGFPGYTF.

The J gene is TRBJ2-7, the V gene TRBV7-9; perhaps TRBD1 as D (5 bases). Germline V gene sequence: CDR1 SEHNR, CDR2 FQNEAQ (reference sequence). Trimming took 4 bases from V and 0 from J, leaving 10 bases between them. The CDR3 covers 14 residues. CDR3 DNA: TGTGCCAGCAGCTCCACGACAGTCTCCTACGAGCAGTACTTC. Protein: CASSSTTVSYEQYF. The full variable domain, its missing parts supplied by reference TRBV7-9 and TRBJ2-7, is DTGVSQNPRHKITKRGQNVTFRCDPISEHNRLYWYRQTLGQGPEFLTYFQNEAQLEKSRLLSDRFSAERPKGSFSTLEIQRTEQGDSAMYLCASSSTTVSYEQYFGPGTRLTVT.

The chain is built from TRBV9 and TRBJ2-3; TRBD2 matches at 13 bases. In germline, CDR1 is SGDLS, CDR2 YYNGEE. The CDR3 length is 16 residues. Trimming at V came to 3 bases and at J to 8 bases, leaving 9 bases not matched to a gene. The CDR3 protein is CASSAGTSGAWGTQYF. In DNA form, the CDR3 reads TGTGCCAGCAGCGCCGGGACTAGCGGGGCCTGGGGTACGCAGTATTTT. The entire variable domain, with the rest obtained from reference TRBV9 and TRBJ2-3, is as follows: DSGVTQTPKHLITATGQRVTLRCSPRSGDLSVYWYQQSLDQGLQFLIQYYNGEERAKGNILERFSAQQFPDLHSELNLSSLELGDSALYFCASSAGTSGAWGTQYFGPGTRLTVL.

CDR3 sequence reads: CACRSLSGGTGELFF. CDR3 bases: TGTGCCTGTCGCTCTCTTAGCGGCGGGACCGGGGAGCTGTTTTTT. The chain joins TRBV2 to TRBJ2-2, with a tentative D call TRBD2 (6 bases). The CDR3 consists of 15 residues. Between the trimmed V and J ends, which lost 11 bases and 5 bases, there was a span of 21 bases. Germline assignment: CDR1 SNHLY and CDR2 FYNNEI.

The chain has TRBV7-2 and TRBJ2-7, with 8 bases matching TRBD1. CDR1 is SGHTA, CDR2 FQGNSA, per germline. Trimming removed 5 bases from V and 3 bases from J; junction bases left unmatched: 9. The CDR3 covers 15 residues. The CDR3 loop is CASSTSTGTGYEQYF. CDR3 nucleotide sequence: TGTGCCAGCAGCACATCTACCGGGACAGGCTACGAGCAGTACTTC.

The chain carries TRBV4-3 and TRBJ1-6, with D perhaps TRBD1 (5 bases). CDR1 and CDR2 (germline): LGHNA, YSLEER. V was trimmed by 0 bases and J by 6 bases, leaving 18 bases between them. This CDR3 is built from 18 residues. CDR3 loop: CASSQEAPQGGSNSPLHF. The DNA for the CDR3 is TGCGCCAGCAGCCAAGAAGCACCGCAGGGTGGAAGTAATTCACCCCTCCACTTT.

The gene calls are TRBV2 and TRBJ1-1; 8 bases agree with TRBD1. Looked up from germline, CDR1 is SNHLY and CDR2 is FYNNEI. The CDR3 has 14 residues. V was clipped by 4 bases and J by 6 bases; unmatched bases: 7. The CDR3 region has the DNA TGTGCCAGCAGTGCGACAGGGGTTAGGGCTGAAGCTTTCTTT. Amino acid sequence: CASSATGVRAEAFF.

V is TRBV5-6 and J is TRBJ2-7, with a weak D call TRBD1 (5 bases). The germline CDR1 and CDR2 sequences are SGHDT and YYEEEE. The CDR3 extends over 15 amino acids. V lost 0 bases to trimming and J lost 4 bases, with 14 bases between them. The CDR3 coding sequence is TGTGCCAGCAGCTTGGCCCCCCCCCGACAGTACGAGCAGTACTTC. Amino acid sequence: CASSLAPPRQYEQYF.

The chain recombines TRBV27 with TRBJ2-7; perhaps D is TRBD1 or TRBD2 (6 bases each). This CDR3 has 15 amino acids. Germline assignment: CDR1 MNHEY and CDR2 SMNVEV (reference sequence). With 5 bases removed from V and 1 base from J, the gap between germline ends came to 15 bases. The CDR3 reads CASSPLGGDSYEQYF. The CDR3 DNA follows: TGTGCCAGCAGTCCCTTGGGGGGCGATTCCTACGAGCAGTACTTC.

The J gene is TRBJ1-6, the V gene TRBV3-1 (or the pseudogene TRBV3-2); 7 bases map to TRBD1. V shed 6 bases, J shed 11 bases, and the junction held 10 bases outside the gene matches. CDR1 and CDR2 from the germline V gene are LGHDT and YNNKEL (reference sequence). There are 14 residues in the CDR3. CDR3 protein: CASRRDRERTPLHF. Written as DNA, the CDR3 is TGTGCCAGCAGGCGCGACAGGGAACGGACACCCCTCCACTTT.

V is TRBV3-1 (or the pseudogene TRBV3-2) and J is TRBJ1-5; the D is unclear. The CDR3 contains 13 residues. Trimming removed 1 base at V and 9 bases at J, with 10 bases between. Germline lookup yields CDR1 LGHDT and CDR2 YNNKEL (reference sequence). CDR3 DNA sequence: TGTGCCAGCAGCCAAGGGAGGCGTGGGCCCCAGCATTTT. Its translation is CASSQGRRGPQHF.

The rearrangement links TRBV2 to TRBJ1-4, with 9 bases matching TRBD1. Per the germline V gene, CDR1 is SNHLY and CDR2 is FYNNEI. This CDR3 has 16 residues. V lost 4 bases, J lost 8 bases, and 11 bases stayed unmatched. The CDR3 DNA is TGTGCCAGCAGTGGACAGGGGGGGATAGGGGGCGAAAAACTGTTTTTT. Residues: CASSGQGGIGGEKLFF.

V gene TRBV15 combines with J gene TRBJ2-1; D unresolved. Germline V gene sequence: CDR1 LNHNV, CDR2 YYDKDF (reference sequence). This CDR3 region has 14 residues. The V and J ends lost 7 bases and 8 bases respectively, with 18 bases between them. The CDR3 DNA follows: TGTGCCACCAAGACTCCTTCTATGGTGGATGAGCAGTTCTTC. This codes for CATKTPSMVDEQFF.

A single count supports this clone. This chain joins TRBV7-9 and TRBJ1-2, with 7 bases lining up with TRBD1. The CDR3 contains 13 residues. The junction had 1 base not matched to a gene; V was cut back by 5 bases and J by 1 base. CDR1 and CDR2 (germline): SEHNR, FQNEAQ (reference sequence). This CDR3 is CASSRDSNYGYTF. CDR3 nucleotide sequence: TGTGCCAGCAGCCGGGACAGTAACTATGGCTACACCTTC.

The count of this clone is one. This sequence joins TRBV2 and TRBJ2-7, with TRBD2 matching over 8 bases. Trimming took 8 bases from V and 5 from J; bases not matched to a gene: 11. Germline-derived CDR1 and CDR2 are SNHLY and FYNNEI. This CDR3 region has 14 residues. The CDR3 DNA reads as TGTGCCAGCCTCGGGATAGCGGGGAACAACGAGCAGTACTTC. This codes for CASLGIAGNNEQYF.

The chain uses TRBV13 and TRBJ2-7; TRBD1 matches 10 bases. Germline values: CDR1 PRHDT, CDR2 FYEKMQ (reference sequence). The trim removed 3 bases at V and 1 base at J, leaving 3 bases unmatched. The CDR3 sequence is 15 residues long. CDR3 protein: CASSLGDRGSYEQYF. Here the CDR3 DNA reads TGTGCCAGCAGCTTGGGGGACAGGGGATCCTACGAGCAGTACTTC.

The rearrangement joins TRBV4-3 to TRBJ1-6, with TRBD1 identical over 9 bases. The V and J ends lost 1 base and 10 bases, in that order; junction bases with no gene match: 5. The CDR3 loop spans 15 amino acids. The germline gives CDR1 LGHNA, CDR2 YSLEER. In DNA, the CDR3 is TGCGCCAGCAGCCAAGGGTGGACAGGGGCGTCACCCCTCCACTTT. Translating it yields CASSQGWTGASPLHF.

V is TRBV3-1 (or the pseudogene TRBV3-2) and J is TRBJ2-3; the D is unclear. Looked up from germline, CDR1 is LGHDT and CDR2 is YNNKEL (reference sequence). CDR3 length: 12 residues. V lost 0 bases, J lost 14 bases, and 12 bases lay in between. Here the CDR3 DNA reads TGTGCCAGCAGCCAAGATAGGGCCCTCCGGTATTTT. Translated: CASSQDRALRYF.

The gene calls are TRBV5-4 and TRBJ2-2; D is uncertain. From germline, CDR1 is SGHNT and CDR2 YYREEE (reference sequence). This CDR3 has 15 amino acids. The V end lost 1 base, the J end lost 6 bases, and 13 bases lay between the germline ends. CDR3 in amino acids: CASSLRMGRSGELFF. In DNA form, the CDR3 reads TGTGCCAGCAGCTTGAGAATGGGCAGGTCCGGGGAGCTGTTTTTT. Drawing the rest from reference TRBV5-4 and TRBJ2-2, the complete variable domain is ETGVTQSPTHLIKTRGQQVTLRCSSQSGHNTVSWYQQALGQGPQFIFQYYREEENGRGNFPPRFSGLQFPNYSSELNVNALELDDSALYLCASSLRMGRSGELFFGEGSRLTVL.

J is TRBJ2-2 and V is TRBV10-2, with D perhaps TRBD1 or TRBD2 (5 bases each). The length of the CDR3 is 17 residues. Looked up from germline, CDR1 is WSHSY and CDR2 is SAAADI. Deletions cut 7 bases from V and 2 bases from J, with 20 bases between. The CDR3 nucleotides are TGCGCCAGCATCTTTGCCGGCTGGGGGAAAAACACCGGGGAGCTGTTTTTT. This codes for CASIFAGWGKNTGELFF.

The chain links TRBV4-2 to TRBJ2-3; D is possibly TRBD1 (6 bases). Looked up from germline, CDR1 is LGHNA and CDR2 is YNFKEQ. The CDR3 spans 15 residues. V shed 2 bases and J shed 5 bases, with 14 bases lying between them. Written as DNA, the CDR3 is TGTGCCAGCAGCCAACTAGACAGGTTCGAAGATACGCAGTATTTT. It specifies CASSQLDRFEDTQYF.

The chain links TRBV7-9 to TRBJ2-1; D ambiguous. Trimming removed 5 bases at V and 5 bases at J, with 16 bases between. The CDR3 covers 15 residues. Germline-derived CDR1 and CDR2 are SEHNR and FQNEAQ (reference sequence). CDR3 protein: CASSLAPNPNNEQFF. The CDR3 region has the DNA TGTGCCAGCAGCCTGGCCCCAAACCCGAACAATGAGCAGTTCTTC.

The chain links TRBV5-4 to TRBJ2-3; 9 bases match TRBD2. Germline V lookup: CDR1 SGHNT, CDR2 YYREEE (reference sequence). This CDR3 is 14 amino acids long. V lost 4 bases, J lost 6 bases, and 6 bases stayed unmatched. Here the CDR3 reads CASSRSGRRDTQYF. The CDR3, as DNA: TGTGCCAGCAGCCGTAGCGGGAGACGGGATACGCAGTATTTT.

CDR3 protein: CASSRKKYTEAFF. CDR3 DNA: TGTGCCAGCAGCCGAAAAAAATACACTGAAGCTTTCTTT. The chain is built from TRBV3-1 (or the pseudogene TRBV3-2) and TRBJ1-1; D unresolved. Trimming took off 4 bases at V and 3 bases at J, with 9 bases between the two ends. The CDR3 loop spans 13 amino acids. CDR1 is LGHDT, CDR2 YNNKEL, per germline (reference sequence).

In its sample, this clone was seen once. This chain connects TRBV7-2 to TRBJ1-2; D perhaps matches TRBD1 (6 bases). The CDR3 contains 15 residues. Germline loops: CDR1 SGHTA, CDR2 FQGNSA. V dropped 2 bases and J dropped 1 base, with 11 bases sitting between them. The CDR3 DNA sequence: TGTGCCAGCAGCTTAAGTTGGACAGTTAACTATGGCTACACCTTC. It translates to CASSLSWTVNYGYTF.